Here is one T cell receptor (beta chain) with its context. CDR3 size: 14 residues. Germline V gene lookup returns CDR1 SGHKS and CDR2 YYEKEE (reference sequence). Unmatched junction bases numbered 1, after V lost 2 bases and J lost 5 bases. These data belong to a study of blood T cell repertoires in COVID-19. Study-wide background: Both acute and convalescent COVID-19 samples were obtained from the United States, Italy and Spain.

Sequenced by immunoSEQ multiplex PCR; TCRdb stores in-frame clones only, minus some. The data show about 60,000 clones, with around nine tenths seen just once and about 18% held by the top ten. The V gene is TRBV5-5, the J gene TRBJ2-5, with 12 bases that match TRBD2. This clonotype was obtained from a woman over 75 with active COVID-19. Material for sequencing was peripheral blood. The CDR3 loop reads CASSFGTSGETQYF. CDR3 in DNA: TGTGCCAGCAGCTTCGGGACTAGCGGGGAGACCCAGTACTTC. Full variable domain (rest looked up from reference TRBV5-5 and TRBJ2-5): DAGVTQSPTHLIKTRGQQVTLRCSPISGHKSVSWYQQVLGQGPQFIFQYYEKEERGRGNFPDRFSARQFPNYSSELNVNALLLGDSALYLCASSFGTSGETQYFGPGTRLLVL.